The 5 T cell receptor beta chains below all came from one sample that was sequenced in a study of T cell changes during pregnancy in multiple sclerosis. The table came from immunoSEQ multiplex PCR; TCRdb's copy has only in-frame clones and leaves some out. The sample has 60,000 or so clones; roughly nine tenths are singletons. The sequences come from peripheral blood, collected in the first trimester of pregnancy. Receptors were obtained from a female donor with multiple sclerosis, enrolled in a pregnancy study.

Here the CDR3 DNA reads TGTGCCAGCAAAACCCGCGGGGGGGTCGAGACCGGGGAGCTGTTTTTT. This sequence encodes CASKTRGGVETGELFF. The chain is built from TRBV2 and TRBJ2-2; 9 positions match TRBD2. The CDR3 extends over 16 amino acids. J gave up 5 bases and V 7 bases, and 11 bases lay outside the gene matches. Germline V gives CDR1 SNHLY, CDR2 FYNNEI.

Written as DNA, the CDR3 is TGCGCCAGCACATCACAGGGTGCAACTAATGAAAAACTGTTTTTT. It specifies CASTSQGATNEKLFF. The chain combines TRBV5-1 with TRBJ1-4; possible D gene TRBD1, 6 bases. Looked up from germline, CDR1 is SGHRS and CDR2 is YFSETQ. With 6 bases removed from V and 0 bases from J, the gap between germline ends came to 12 bases. This CDR3 region has 15 residues.

This sequence joins TRBV6-5 and TRBJ2-7; TRBD1 agrees at 10 bases. J was trimmed by 4 bases and V by 6 bases; bases with no gene match: 9. The germline V gene encodes CDR1 MNHEY and CDR2 SVGAGI. The CDR3 is made up of 15 amino acids. The CDR3 region is CASSILGDRGYEQYF. CDR3 coding DNA: TGTGCCAGCAGCATACTCGGGGACAGGGGTTACGAGCAGTACTTC.

The chain uses TRBV30 and TRBJ2-3; 12 nucleotides align to TRBD2. Trimming at V came to 0 bases and at J to 5 bases, leaving 15 bases not matched to a gene. The length of the CDR3 is 19 residues. Germline CDR1 is GTSNPN and CDR2 is SVGIG (reference sequence). CDR3 amino acids: CAWSVTSSASGGARDTQYF. The DNA of the CDR3 is TGTGCCTGGAGTGTAACCTCCTCGGCTAGCGGGGGGGCCAGAGATACGCAGTATTTT.

V is TRBV30 and J is TRBJ2-3, with D possibly TRBD1 on 6 matching bases. Deletions cut 5 bases from V and 1 base from J, with 10 bases between. Germline CDR1 is GTSNPN and CDR2 is SVGIG (reference sequence). This CDR3 has 13 amino acids. The CDR3 is CAWGGEGTDTQYF. CDR3 bases: TGTGCCTGGGGGGGCGAGGGCACAGATACGCAGTATTTT. The complete variable domain, with remaining parts taken from reference TRBV30 and TRBJ2-3, reads SQTIHQWPATLVQPVGSPLSLECTVEGTSNPNLYWYRQAAGRGLQLLFYSVGIGQISSEVPQNLSASRPQDRQFILSSKKLLLSDSGFYLCAWGGEGTDTQYFGPGTRLTVL.